The sequence of this T cell receptor beta chain was determined in a study of T cells in localized non-small cell lung cancer. Notes on the study in general: With higher T cell density in blood came longer overall survival. In adjacent lung, a median around 55 of the top 100 tumor clones were found.

Germline V gene data show CDR1 as SGDLS and CDR2 as YYNGEE. The CDR3 runs to 15 residues. V was shortened by 4 bases and J by 2 bases, with 12 bases between the two germline ends. Produced via immunoSEQ multiplex PCR; TCRdb's table is partial and in-frame only. The sample gives about 20,000 clones, around 87% of which show up once; 12% is in the top ten. Worth noting for this clone: Its cognate antigen is unknown.

The gene calls are TRBV9 and TRBJ2-2; tentative D call: TRBD2 (5 bases). The sample here was PBMCs, taken before any cancer treatment. This receptor was taken from a man aged 40 to 70 with stage II squamous cell lung carcinoma. The CDR3 coding sequence is TGTGCCAGCAGCTTCAGCGGATTTAACACCGGGGAGCTGTTTTTT. This translates into CASSFSGFNTGELFF. Full variable domain (missing parts from reference TRBV9 and TRBJ2-2): DSGVTQTPKHLITATGQRVTLRCSPRSGDLSVYWYQQSLDQGLQFLIQYYNGEERAKGNILERFSAQQFPDLHSELNLSSLELGDSALYFCASSFSGFNTGELFFGEGSRLTVL.